This entry lists 15 T cell receptor beta chains sequenced from one sample in a study of T-cell memory formation after mild COVID-19. TCRdb recomputed calls from the 5' RACE reads with MiXCR, one row per CDR3 protein. The sample lists about 430,000 distinct CDR3 sequences; 20% to 25% were seen once. Material for sequencing was PBMCs or a T cell subset sorted from them (not recorded which). Receptor source: an adult woman who had mild COVID-19 (a few samples of this study predate the infection). Cell type and time point are not known.

The chain links TRBV5-1 to TRBJ2-2; D unclear. Per germline, CDR1 SGHRS and CDR2 YFSETQ. V was pared by 0 bases and J by 7 bases, with 13 bases between. The CDR3 extends over 15 amino acids. Written as DNA, the CDR3 is TGCGCCAGCAGCTTGGTGCCACCCCCAGGCGGGGAGCTGTTTTTT. It codes for CASSLVPPPGGELFF.

This clonotype was observed many times. The V and J genes are TRBV6-6 and TRBJ2-1; D ambiguous. The germline CDR1 and CDR2 sequences are MNHNY and SVGAGI (reference sequence). The length of the CDR3 is 13 residues. Trimming removed 7 bases from V and 5 bases from J, with 12 bases in between. In DNA, the CDR3 is TGTGCCAGCAACCCCTGGTACGACAATGAGCAGTTCTTC. This sequence encodes CASNPWYDNEQFF.

The chain uses TRBV5-6 and TRBJ1-5; weak D call: TRBD1 (5 bases). This CDR3 contains 15 residues. V was pared by 3 bases and J by 0 bases, with 10 bases between. Germline V gene sequence: CDR1 SGHDT, CDR2 YYEEEE. CDR3 coding DNA: TGTGCCAGCAGCTGGGGACCGGATAGCAATCAGCCCCAGCATTTT. Translation gives CASSWGPDSNQPQHF.

The V and J genes are TRBV19 and TRBJ1-1; 7 bases align to TRBD1. Trimming cost V 3 bases and J 4 bases; bases outside gene matches: 5. CDR1 LNHDA and CDR2 SQIVND come from the germline V gene (reference sequence). The CDR3 covers 14 residues. The CDR3 DNA sequence: TGTGCCAGTAGTATTACAGGGGTTGGCACTGAAGCTTTCTTT. Residues: CASSITGVGTEAFF.

V is TRBV5-5 and J is TRBJ2-7; D gene uncertain. The CDR3 runs 13 residues. Germline assignment: CDR1 SGHKS and CDR2 YYEKEE (reference sequence). Trimming stripped 4 bases from V and 5 bases from J, with 13 bases between. The CDR3 reads CASSRWGSNEQYF. CDR3 nucleotide sequence: TGTGCCAGCAGCCGCTGGGGATCCAACGAGCAGTACTTC.

The rearrangement uses TRBV4-3 and TRBJ2-3, with 9 bases fitting TRBD2. Germline trimming cut 0 bases from V and 2 bases from J; bases unmatched to any gene: 9. Germline-derived CDR1 and CDR2 are LGHNA and YSLEER. The CDR3 length is 18 residues. The CDR3: CASSQDRGMGLATDTQYF. The CDR3 DNA reads TGCGCCAGCAGCCAAGATCGGGGGATGGGACTAGCCACAGATACGCAGTATTTT.

This clonotype was detected only a few times. The chain couples TRBV27 to TRBJ1-2, with D perhaps matching TRBD1 (6 bases). The germline gives CDR1 MNHEY, CDR2 SMNVEV (reference sequence). There are 14 residues in the CDR3. V lost 5 bases and J lost 4, with 14 bases in between. CDR3 in amino acids: CASSSRGSAYGYTF. CDR3 DNA: TGTGCCAGCAGTAGCAGGGGCAGCGCCTATGGCTACACCTTC.

This clonotype came up many times. The V and J genes are TRBV3-1 and TRBJ2-1, with 7 bases lining up with TRBD1. Trimming cost V 2 bases and J 1 base; bases outside gene matches: 5. The CDR3 has 16 residues. Germline V gene lookup returns CDR1 LGHDT and CDR2 YNNKEL (reference sequence). CDR3 in DNA: TGTGCCAGCAGCCAACCGGGACAGAGGTCCTACAATGAGCAGTTCTTC. Its translation is CASSQPGQRSYNEQFF.

The V and J genes are TRBV5-1 and TRBJ2-7; the match to TRBD2 covers 8 bases. The germline CDR1 and CDR2 sequences are SGHRS and YFSETQ. The CDR3 sequence is 15 residues long. V was pared by 3 bases and J by 2 bases, with 7 bases of the junction left unmatched. The CDR3 region is CASSWGAGDAYEQYF. The CDR3 DNA reads as TGCGCCAGCAGCTGGGGAGCGGGGGATGCCTACGAGCAGTACTTC.

The chain has TRBV5-5 and TRBJ2-3, with D possibly TRBD2 on 6 matching bases. Germline V gene data show CDR1 as SGHKS and CDR2 as YYEKEE (reference sequence). This CDR3 has 21 residues. V lost 2 bases and J 10 bases, leaving 38 bases between the germline ends. The CDR3 nucleotides read TGTGCCAGCAGCTTCTTACCGGGCTCTGGGACTCTCGGGTCCCCTATCTACGCGCAGTATTTT. Its protein is CASSFLPGSGTLGSPIYAQYF. Full variable domain (outside the CDR3, taken from reference TRBV5-5 and TRBJ2-3): DAGVTQSPTHLIKTRGQQVTLRCSPISGHKSVSWYQQVLGQGPQFIFQYYEKEERGRGNFPDRFSARQFPNYSSELNVNALLLGDSALYLCASSFLPGSGTLGSPIYAQYFGPGTRLTVL.

The V gene is TRBV6-5, the J gene TRBJ2-3; D is ambiguous. Trimming cost V 6 bases and J 0 bases, with 7 bases left between them. The CDR3 sequence is 13 residues long. Germline V lookup: CDR1 MNHEY, CDR2 SVGAGI. DNA of the CDR3: TGTGCCAGCAGGTCCGGGAGCACAGATACGCAGTATTTT. Encoded protein: CASRSGSTDTQYF.

The chain is built from TRBV29-1 and TRBJ2-2, with D possibly TRBD1 on 5 matching bases. The V end lost 4 bases, the J end lost 3 bases, and 9 bases lay between the germline ends. The CDR3 is 13 residues long. Germline CDR1 SQVTM, CDR2 ANQGSEA. CDR3 sequence reads: CSVGQGDTGELFF. The CDR3 DNA is TGCAGCGTTGGCCAGGGCGACACCGGGGAGCTGTTTTTT.

The gene calls are TRBV7-6 and TRBJ2-7; 10 positions match TRBD1. Germline-derived CDR1 and CDR2 are SGHVS and FNYEAQ. Trimming cost V 5 bases and J 5 bases; bases outside gene matches: 6. The CDR3 loop spans 14 amino acids. This chain's CDR3 is CASSRGTGVHEQYF. CDR3 coding DNA: TGTGCCAGCAGCCGCGGGACAGGGGTTCACGAGCAGTACTTC. Full variable domain (missing parts from reference TRBV7-6 and TRBJ2-7): GAGVSQSPRYKVTKRGQDVALRCDPISGHVSLYWYRQALGQGPEFLTYFNYEAQQDKSGLPNDRFSAERPEGSISTLTIQRTEQRDSAMYRCASSRGTGVHEQYFGPGTRLTVT.

This clonotype was picked up a small number of times. This chain connects TRBV12-3 or TRBV12-4 to TRBJ2-3; TRBD1 matches 9 bases. V dropped 4 bases and J dropped 2; count of bases not matched to a gene: 16. The CDR3 consists of 19 residues. The CDR3 sequence is CASSSIESGDREFTDTQYF. Here the CDR3 DNA reads TGTGCCAGCAGTTCAATTGAGTCGGGGGACAGGGAATTCACAGATACGCAGTATTTT.

The CDR3: CSARDSAGVAYEQYF. CDR3 in DNA: TGCAGTGCTAGAGATTCAGCGGGAGTGGCCTACGAGCAGTACTTC. The V call is TRBV20-1, the J call TRBJ2-7; 8 nucleotides match TRBD2. The CDR3 length is 15 residues. Unmatched junction bases numbered 6, after V lost 0 bases and J lost 2 bases. Germline CDR1 reads DFQATT; CDR2 reads SNEGSKA (reference sequence).